This T cell receptor beta chain is from a study of T-cell memory formation after mild COVID-19. Background on the study: Largely, the TCR clusters proved donor specific.

In regard to this clonotype: Antigen: not known.

Germline CDR1 is SGHRS and CDR2 is YFSETQ. The CDR3 has 15 amino acids. V lost 4 bases, J lost 1 base, and 14 bases lay in between. Study-wide points: CD8+ contracting clones occupied EMRA, while CD4+ ones occupied mainly CM and EM. Pre-infection memory contained some responding clones, which suggested that cross-reactive memory had joined.

TCRdb re-called the 5' RACE reads through MiXCR, storing one row per CDR3 protein. Counted here are 400,000 or so distinct CDR3 sequences, 20% occurring once; the ten biggest clones make up around 8.4%. Material for sequencing was PBMCs or a T cell subset sorted from them (not recorded which). The rearrangement joins TRBV5-1 to TRBJ2-5; D gene uncertain. The sequence was obtained from an adult woman who had mild COVID-19 (a few samples of this study predate the infection). Cell type and time point are not known. DNA for the CDR3: TGCGCCAGCAGCAGCTCGACTGGCCCCCAAGAGACCCAGTACTTC. Its translation: CASSSSTGPQETQYF. Drawing the rest from reference TRBV5-1 and TRBJ2-5, the complete variable domain is KAGVTQTPRYLIKTRGQQVTLSCSPISGHRSVSWYQQTPGQGLQFLFEYFSETQRNKGNFPGRFSGRQFSNSRSEMNVSTLELGDSALYLCASSSSTGPQETQYFGPGTRLLVL.